Presented here are 17 T cell receptor beta chains from one specimen sequenced in a study of blood T cell repertoires in COVID-19. The method was immunoSEQ multiplex PCR; TCRdb's version includes in-frame clones alone and lacks a portion of them. This sample carries over 150,000 clones, 90% of them seen once, and the ten largest clones take 0.45% to 0.65%. The material sequenced was peripheral blood. Every receptor here comes from a man in his forties or fifties with acute or convalescent COVID-19.

The J gene is TRBJ1-5, the V gene TRBV6-6; a weak D match, TRBD1 (5 bases). This CDR3 comprises 14 residues. Per germline, CDR1 MNHNY and CDR2 SVGAGI (reference sequence). Deletions cut 6 bases from V and 5 bases from J, with 14 bases between. The DNA for the CDR3 is TGTGCCAGCAGCCCAGGGCCTCAAGATCAGCCCCAGCATTTT. It is translated as CASSPGPQDQPQHF.

This chain joins TRBV7-8 and TRBJ1-4; tentatively, D is TRBD1 (5 bases). This CDR3 has 15 residues. V dropped 2 bases and J dropped 4 bases, with 11 bases sitting between them. Germline loops: CDR1 SGHVS, CDR2 FQNEAQ. CDR3 sequence (DNA): TGTGCCAGCAGCTTAAGTACAGGAATTAATGAAAAACTGTTTTTT. This encodes CASSLSTGINEKLFF.

The chain recombines TRBV5-6 with TRBJ2-3, with D unclear. This CDR3 has 13 amino acids. Trimming stripped 7 bases from V and 1 base from J, with 10 bases between. Germline V lookup: CDR1 SGHDT, CDR2 YYEEEE. CDR3 region: CASAVPGTDTQYF. The DNA for the CDR3 is TGTGCCAGCGCTGTTCCGGGCACAGATACGCAGTATTTT.

The chain employs TRBV5-6 and TRBJ1-4; 8 nucleotides line up with TRBD1. This CDR3 has 18 amino acids. The junction had 7 bases not matched to a gene; V was cut back by 0 bases and J by 0 bases. Germline V gives CDR1 SGHDT, CDR2 YYEEEE. DNA for the CDR3: TGTGCCAGCAGCTTGGCCGGACAGGGATATGCAACTAATGAAAAACTGTTTTTT. This codes for CASSLAGQGYATNEKLFF.

V and J are TRBV19 and TRBJ1-2, with a tentative D call TRBD1 (5 bases). Germline CDR1 reads LNHDA; CDR2 reads SQIVND (reference sequence). Trimming removed 3 bases from V and 1 base from J, with 18 bases in between. This CDR3 has 17 residues. The CDR3 region has the DNA TGTGCCAGTAGTATGCCGCGGGGGGGGAATGTTAACTATGGCTACACCTTC. Translating gives CASSMPRGGNVNYGYTF.

This chain links TRBV4-1 with TRBJ2-4; D possibly corresponds to TRBD2 (7 bases). Trimming pared 1 base from V and 0 bases from J, leaving 16 bases between. Germline V gene sequence: CDR1 MGHRA, CDR2 YSYEKL. The CDR3 length is 18 residues. CDR3 bases: TGCGCCAGCAGCCAAGCGAGGGGGACTACCCCAGCCAAAAACATTCAGTACTTC. Amino acids: CASSQARGTTPAKNIQYF.

The chain joins TRBV6-1 to TRBJ2-7, with 7 bases fitting TRBD1. V shed 1 base, J shed 6 bases, and the junction held 6 bases outside the gene matches. Germline-derived CDR1 and CDR2 are MNHNS and SASEGT. The CDR3 is made up of 14 amino acids. CDR3 DNA sequence: TGTGCCAGCAGTGAAGGAAGGGGGCGATCCGAGCAGTACGTC. Its translation: CASSEGRGRSEQYV.

This sequence joins TRBV5-1 and TRBJ2-1; the D gene is possibly TRBD1 (6 bases). CDR3 length: 15 amino acids. The germline V gene has CDR1 SGHRS and CDR2 YFSETQ. V was clipped by 4 bases and J by 0 bases, with 11 bases between them. Here the CDR3 reads CASSTTGSSYNEQFF. The CDR3 nucleotides are TGCGCCAGCAGCACCACAGGGAGCTCCTACAATGAGCAGTTCTTC. The full variable domain, in which reference TRBV5-1 and TRBJ2-1 provide the parts outside the CDR3, is KAGVTQTPRYLIKTRGQQVTLSCSPISGHRSVSWYQQTPGQGLQFLFEYFSETQRNKGNFPGRFSGRQFSNSRSEMNVSTLELGDSALYLCASSTTGSSYNEQFFGPGTRLTVL.

The V and J genes are TRBV4-1 and TRBJ2-2; TRBD1 aligns across 11 bases. The CDR3 has 21 residues. The germline gives CDR1 MGHRA, CDR2 YSYEKL. The J segment lost 6 bases and the V segment lost 1 base, leaving 19 bases of the junction unmatched. The CDR3 region is CASSQALGTGGTRRSAGELFF. DNA for the CDR3: TGCGCCAGCAGCCAAGCTTTAGGGACAGGGGGGACTAGGCGGTCGGCCGGGGAGCTGTTTTTT.

This rearrangement joins TRBV5-5 to TRBJ2-4, with 11 bases aligning to TRBD2. The CDR3 sequence is 20 residues long. V lost 4 bases to trimming and J lost 2 bases; unmatched junction nucleotides: 17. Germline CDR1 is SGHKS and CDR2 is YYEKEE (reference sequence). CDR3 coding DNA: TGTGCCAGCAGCACAGAGGTGCTACTAGCGGGAGATTACACCAAAAACATTCAGTACTTC. Translated: CASSTEVLLAGDYTKNIQYF.

This sequence joins TRBV10-3 and TRBJ2-2; D unclear. Germline V gene data show CDR1 as ENHRY and CDR2 as SYGVKD. This CDR3 has 14 amino acids. Trimming left V 0 bases short and J 3 bases short, with 5 bases between. CDR3 sequence (DNA): TGTGCCATCAGTGAGTCGATAGACACCGGGGAGCTGTTTTTT. It encodes CAISESIDTGELFF.

The rearrangement uses TRBV9 and TRBJ1-1; D perhaps matches TRBD1 (6 bases). Germline assignment: CDR1 SGDLS and CDR2 YYNGEE. V was clipped by 4 bases and J by 8 bases, with 18 bases between them. CDR3 size: 14 residues. Here the CDR3 reads CASSMGHSPSEAFF. In DNA form, the CDR3 reads TGTGCCAGCAGCATGGGACACAGTCCTAGCGAAGCTTTCTTT.

This chain connects TRBV29-1 to TRBJ2-2; the D is unclear. Germline CDR1 reads SQVTM; CDR2 reads ANQGSEA. Trimming removed 4 bases at V and 1 base at J, with 4 bases between. The CDR3 is made up of 12 amino acids. The CDR3 sequence is CSVVVNTGELFF. The CDR3 region has the DNA TGCAGCGTTGTCGTGAACACCGGGGAGCTGTTTTTT.

This chain connects TRBV5-1 to TRBJ2-2, with 9 nucleotides matching TRBD1. The CDR3 is made up of 17 amino acids. Trimming removed 4 bases from V and 1 base from J; junction bases left unmatched: 8. Germline V gene data show CDR1 as SGHRS and CDR2 as YFSETQ. The CDR3 DNA reads as TGCGCCAGCAGCCACACCAAGACAGGGGGGAACACCGGGGAGCTGTTTTTT. Its translation is CASSHTKTGGNTGELFF.

This chain connects TRBV19 to TRBJ2-1; 10 bases line up with TRBD2. Germline CDR1 LNHDA, CDR2 SQIVND (reference sequence). The CDR3 loop spans 15 amino acids. J gave up 4 bases and V 4 bases, and 4 bases lay outside the gene matches. The CDR3 nucleotides are TGTGCCAGTAGTACAACTAGCGGGATGTACAATGAGCAGTTCTTC. Protein sequence: CASSTTSGMYNEQFF.

The chain uses TRBV7-2 and TRBJ2-4, with 7 bases identical to TRBD1. Per germline, CDR1 SGHTA and CDR2 FQGNSA. This CDR3 is 16 amino acids long. J lost 1 base, V lost 4 bases, and 7 bases had no gene match. CDR3 sequence (DNA): TGTGCCAGCAGCTCCAGGGGGATTGGGGCCAAAAACATTCAGTACTTC. This translates into CASSSRGIGAKNIQYF.

The chain recombines TRBV5-5 with TRBJ2-1; D is unclear. Trimming took off 0 bases at V and 9 bases at J, with 4 bases between the two ends. Germline V gene lookup returns CDR1 SGHKS and CDR2 YYEKEE (reference sequence). This CDR3 has 11 amino acids. The CDR3 region has the DNA TGTGCCAGCAGCTTGGTCTCTGAGCAGTTCTTC. Protein product: CASSLVSEQFF.